This is a list of T cell receptor beta chains from one sample in a study of cytomegalovirus exposure and HLA in healthy donors. Assay: immunoSEQ multiplex PCR; the TCRdb copy retains only in-frame clones and omits some. The sample has about 130,000 clones; the top ten hold roughly 2%. The material sequenced was PBMCs. Receptors originate from an older woman in good health and CMV-seronegative. Both conserved end residues are trimmed from each CDR3. Fields, in order: J gene, V gene, CDR3 protein.

TRBJ2-1 | TRBV7-3 | ASSLSAGTHNEQF
TRBJ2-3 | TRBV19 | ASSMTAGGGTDTQY
TRBJ1-4 | TRBV5-1 | ASSLVGQGPPNEKLF
TRBJ2-7 | TRBV10-3 | AISGLAGGKQY
TRBJ1-4 | TRBV7-9 | ASSAGGVNEKLF
TRBJ2-1 | TRBV2 | ASNVAGPYNEQF
TRBJ2-5 | TRBV5-1 | ASSLQDYQETQY
TRBJ2-3 | TRBV11-2 | ASSFRQGATDTQY
TRBJ1-1 | TRBV23-1 | ASSQMVNGHLNTEAF
TRBJ2-1 | TRBV7-2 | ASRWERGAYNEQF
TRBJ1-5 | TRBV4-1 | ASSQGSSLQPQH
TRBJ2-3 | TRBV5-1 | ASRRRGTVAGNTDTQY
TRBJ1-4 | TRBV5-1 | ASKTDTTNEKLF
TRBJ2-3 | TRBV29-1 | SVDRGSTDTQY
TRBJ2-3 | TRBV10-1 | ASSESASGGLRTQY
TRBJ1-5 | TRBV2 | ASSEAWGLNQPQH
TRBJ1-2 | TRBV28 | ASRKGDRGQGYT
TRBJ2-7 | TRBV9 | ASSVNGRAYEQY
TRBJ2-7 | TRBV15 | ATSRDQMRYEQY
TRBJ2-3 | TRBV18 | ASSPPTGTSWRDTQY
TRBJ2-5 | TRBV13 | ASSADGGGTQY
TRBJ2-3 | TRBV15 | ATSRRQGSDTQY
TRBJ1-2 | TRBV5-4 | ASSLAQQGSHGYT
TRBJ1-5 | TRBV11-2 | ASSAQAGVSNQPQH